These 17 T cell receptor beta chains originate from one sample sequenced in a study of T-cell reconstitution after alpha-beta-depleted transplantation in children (dated by TCRdb to 2016 to 2018). The library was prepared using PCR. This sample was sequenced with an Illumina HiSeq 2500. TCR libraries were prepared with molecular barcoding, using unique molecular identifiers to normalize TCRbeta repertoire quantification. Clones were called with MiXCR by TCRdb after fastp trimmed the public reads at Q25, and only in-frame beta chains were retained. Each entry merges the rows of one CDR3 protein and shows their most common DNA and genes. This sample lists 550,000 to 600,000 distinct CDR3 sequences; around 23% were detected once. The ten largest clonotypes hold 13% to 15% of the sample. The sample's treatment or condition, from its label and the paper: allogeneic hematopoietic cell transplantation with graft depleted of TCRalphabeta T cells and CD19 B cells.

The specimen was PBMCs, mostly from graft donor cells, collected 360 days after TCRalphabeta/CD19-depleted stem cell transplant. All receptors derive from a boy younger than two who had a stem cell transplant for acute myeloid leukemia, so the T cells may come from the graft donor.

In its sample, this clonotype was seen a few times. The gene calls are TRBV11-2 and TRBJ2-5; TRBD1 matches 8 bases. V lost 4 bases and J lost 5; bases outside the gene matches: 12. CDR1 is SGHAT, CDR2 FQNNGV, per germline. The CDR3 totals 16 residues. The CDR3 DNA reads as TGTGCCAGCAGCTCACCTCCCCGACAGGGGAGGGAGACCCAGTACTTC. Its protein is CASSSPPRQGRETQYF.

The rearrangement links TRBV6-6 to TRBJ1-1, with D possibly matching TRBD1 (5 bases). The CDR3 totals 13 residues. Germline V lookup: CDR1 MNHNY, CDR2 SVGAGI (reference sequence). Between the trimmed V and J ends, which lost 0 bases and 10 bases, there was a span of 12 bases. Here the CDR3 reads CASSYSGQGSAFF. CDR3 sequence (DNA): TGTGCCAGCAGTTACTCGGGGCAGGGCTCAGCTTTCTTT.

This chain links TRBV6-4 with TRBJ2-7; D possibly matches TRBD1 or TRBD2 (6 bases each). Trimming pared 0 bases from V and 1 base from J, leaving 10 bases between. The germline gives CDR1 MRHNA, CDR2 SNTAGT. The CDR3 contains 15 residues. CDR3 coding DNA: TGTGCCAGCAGTGACTCGAGGGGGGCTTCCTACGAGCAGTACGTC. Translation gives CASSDSRGASYEQYV.

At least ten counts were recorded for this clonotype. The rearrangement links TRBV20-1 to TRBJ2-7, with 11 nucleotides matching TRBD2. CDR1 is DFQATT and CDR2 is SNEGSKA in the germline V gene (reference sequence). CDR3 length: 14 residues. V was clipped by 6 bases and J by 1 base; unmatched bases: 5. CDR3: CSAKLAGVSYEQYV. The CDR3 DNA follows: TGCAGTGCCAAACTAGCGGGGGTATCCTACGAGCAGTACGTC.

The sample holds a few counts of this clonotype. This chain joins TRBV4-3 and TRBJ1-2, with 9 bases that match TRBD1. The CDR3 runs 16 residues. Germline CDR1 reads LGHNA; CDR2 reads YSLEER. V was clipped by 0 bases and J by 4 bases; unmatched bases: 6. CDR3 protein: CASSQDPRDRVYGYTF. The CDR3 DNA follows: TGCGCCAGCAGCCAAGACCCACGGGACAGGGTCTATGGCTACACCTTC.

This clonotype was detected ten times or more. V usage is TRBV15 and J usage is TRBJ1-2; 9 bases are a match to TRBD1. The germline gives CDR1 LNHNV, CDR2 YYDKDF (reference sequence). The CDR3 has 15 residues. Trimming took 1 base from V and 2 from J; bases not matched to a gene: 2. The CDR3 loop is CATSRAGQGNYGYTF. In DNA, the CDR3 is TGTGCCACCAGCAGAGCCGGACAGGGGAACTATGGCTACACCTTC.

The chain's CDR3 is CASSVLGGGAPFF. The CDR3 coding sequence is TGTGCCAGCAGCGTACTAGGCGGGGGGGCCCCGTTCTTC. The chain uses TRBV9 and TRBJ2-1, with 9 bases identical to TRBD2. V shed 1 base and J 15 bases; nucleotides not matched to a gene: 8. The germline CDR1 and CDR2 sequences are SGDLS and YYNGEE. The CDR3 totals 13 residues.

The J gene is TRBJ2-7, the V gene TRBV13; D might be TRBD1 or TRBD2, each matching 5 bases. V lost 5 bases and J lost 5, with 16 bases in between. The CDR3 covers 14 residues. Germline V gives CDR1 PRHDT, CDR2 FYEKMQ (reference sequence). CDR3 bases: TGTGCCAGCAGCGCGTCAGGGTATAGCGACGAGCAGTACTTC. As protein: CASSASGYSDEQYF.

The chain links TRBV12-3 or TRBV12-4 to TRBJ2-1, with D possibly TRBD2 on 6 matching bases. V was pared by 7 bases and J by 8 bases, with 12 bases between. CDR3 length: 12 residues. This CDR3 reads CASTRRGDEQFF. The CDR3 DNA is TGTGCCAGCACCCGGCGGGGAGATGAGCAGTTCTTC.

This clonotype was observed a few times. J is TRBJ2-7 and V is TRBV14, with TRBD1 as a possible D gene (6 bases). CDR3 length equals 11 residues. The V gene's germline CDR1 is SGHDN and CDR2 FVKESK. V shed 1 base and J shed 13 bases, with 11 bases lying between them. CDR3 in DNA: TGTGCCAGCAGCCAAGGTGACAGGACTTACTTC. This encodes CASSQGDRTYF.

The rearrangement joins TRBV27 to TRBJ2-3; D not certain. The germline CDR1 and CDR2 sequences are MNHEY and SMNVEV (reference sequence). Trimming left V 0 bases short and J 4 bases short, with 14 bases between. The CDR3 is 16 residues long. This CDR3 is CASSLSSGPPADTQYF. As DNA, the CDR3 is TGTGCCAGCAGTTTATCGTCTGGACCCCCGGCAGATACGCAGTATTTT.

This clonotype was recorded a few times. The junction shows a germline mismatch at one end, possibly a read error. The V gene is TRBV27, the J gene TRBJ2-5; 10 positions match TRBD1. Germline V gene data show CDR1 as MNHEY and CDR2 as SMNVEV (reference sequence). The CDR3 loop spans 13 amino acids. The CDR3 protein is CASSLGTGAPPNF. The CDR3 DNA sequence: TGTGCCAGCAGTTTAGGGACAGGGGCGCCCCCTAACTTC.

The rearrangement links TRBV7-2 to TRBJ2-3; D might be TRBD2 (5 bases). The CDR3 sequence is 16 residues long. Germline values: CDR1 SGHTA, CDR2 FQGNSA. The germline V and J ends were trimmed by 5 bases and 2 bases, with 17 bases remaining between them. The DNA for the CDR3 is TGTGCCAGCAGCGGAACTAGTTTTGGGGTCACAGATACGCAGTATTTT. It codes for CASSGTSFGVTDTQYF.

V and J are TRBV9 and TRBJ1-5, with D uncertain. This CDR3 has 15 amino acids. Per the germline V gene, CDR1 is SGDLS and CDR2 is YYNGEE. V lost 0 bases, J lost 4 bases, and 11 bases lay in between. The chain's CDR3 is CASSVAWGTNQPQHF. The CDR3 DNA follows: TGTGCCAGCAGCGTAGCTTGGGGAACAAATCAGCCCCAGCATTTT.

The V call is TRBV25-1, the J call TRBJ1-5; D call uncertain. The CDR3 has 15 residues. CDR1 is MGHDK and CDR2 is SYGVNS in the germline V gene. Trimming pared 2 bases from V and 0 bases from J, leaving 8 bases between. The CDR3, as DNA: TGTGCCAGCAGTGAAGACGGTTTTAGCAATCAGCCCCAGCATTTT. Protein sequence: CASSEDGFSNQPQHF.

This clonotype was observed once. The chain carries TRBV6-2 or TRBV6-3 and TRBJ2-7; perhaps TRBD1 as D (6 bases). CDR1 is MNHEY, CDR2 SVGEGT, per germline. The CDR3 extends over 15 amino acids. Trimming removed 2 bases from V and 0 bases from J, with 11 bases in between. The CDR3: CASSYGQLSSYEQYF. The CDR3 region has the DNA TGTGCCAGCAGTTACGGACAGTTAAGCTCCTACGAGCAGTACTTC.

This clonotype came up a few times. The chain has TRBV6-5 and TRBJ2-3; either TRBD1 or TRBD2 may fit D (6 bases each). The CDR3 spans 16 residues. The V end lost 7 bases, the J end lost 0 bases, and 17 bases lay between the germline ends. Germline V lookup: CDR1 MNHEY, CDR2 SVGAGI. The CDR3 sequence is CASNLKGGLSTDTQYF. CDR3 bases: TGTGCCAGCAACCTCAAGGGGGGCTTAAGCACAGATACGCAGTATTTT.